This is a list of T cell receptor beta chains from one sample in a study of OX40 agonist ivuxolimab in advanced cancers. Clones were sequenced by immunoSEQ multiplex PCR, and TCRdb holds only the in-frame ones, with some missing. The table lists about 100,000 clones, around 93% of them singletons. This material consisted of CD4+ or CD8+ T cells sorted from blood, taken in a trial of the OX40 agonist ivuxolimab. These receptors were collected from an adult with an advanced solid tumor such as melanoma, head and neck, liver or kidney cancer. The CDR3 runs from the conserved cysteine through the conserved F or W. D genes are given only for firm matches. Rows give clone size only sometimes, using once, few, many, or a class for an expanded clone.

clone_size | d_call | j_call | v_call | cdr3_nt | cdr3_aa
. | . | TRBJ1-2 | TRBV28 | TGTGCCAGCAGTTTATCACAGTATGGCTACACCTTC | CASSLSQYGYTF
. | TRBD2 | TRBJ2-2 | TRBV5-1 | TGCGCCAGCAGCGCACGACTAGCGGGTAACACCGGGGAGCTGTTTTTT | CASSARLAGNTGELFF
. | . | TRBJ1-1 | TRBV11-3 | TGTGCCAGCAGCAGAATACAGGGTGAAGCTTTCTTT | CASSRIQGEAFF
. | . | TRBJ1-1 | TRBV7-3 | TGTGCCAGCAGCTTAACGAATGGGGATACTGAAGCTTTCTTT | CASSLTNGDTEAFF
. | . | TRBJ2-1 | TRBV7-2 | TGTGCCAGCAGCTTAGGGACGGGATACAATGAGCAGTTCTTC | CASSLGTGYNEQFF
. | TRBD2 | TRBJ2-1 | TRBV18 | TGTGCCAGCTCACCCGTCGGGAGGGTCTCCTACAATGAGCAGTTCTTC | CASSPVGRVSYNEQFF
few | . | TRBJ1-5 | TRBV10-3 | TGTGCCATTACTGGAGATAGCAATCAGCCCCAGCATTTT | CAITGDSNQPQHF
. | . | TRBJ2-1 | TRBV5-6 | TGTGCCAGCAGCCTAACAGGGACTACAGACAATGAGCAGTTCTTC | CASSLTGTTDNEQFF
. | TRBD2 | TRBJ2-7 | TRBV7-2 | TGTGCCAGCAGCTTATACGGGGGGGAGCAGTACTTC | CASSLYGGEQYF
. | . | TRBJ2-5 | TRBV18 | TGTGCCAGCTCACTACAAGAGACCCAGTACTTC | CASSLQETQYF
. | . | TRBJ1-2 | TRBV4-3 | TGCGCCAGCAGCGAAGTCCAAAGGATGGGCGCTGGCTACACCTTC | CASSEVQRMGAGYTF
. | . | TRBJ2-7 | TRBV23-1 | TGCGCCAGCAGTCAATCGATTGGGTCCGGCCGTAGCTCCTACGAGCAGTACTTC | CASSQSIGSGRSSYEQYF
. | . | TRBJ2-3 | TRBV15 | TGTGCCACCAGCAGAGGAGGGGGGAACACAGATACGCAGTATTTT | CATSRGGGNTDTQYF
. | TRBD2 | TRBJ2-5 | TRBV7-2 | TGTGCCAGCAGTCAGGGCTTTAGCGGGGGTAGGTCCGAGACCCAGTACTTC | CASSQGFSGGRSETQYF
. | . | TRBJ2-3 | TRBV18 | TGTGCCAGCTCACCGACAACGACTGGGACTCGAACAGATACGCAGTATTTT | CASSPTTTGTRTDTQYF
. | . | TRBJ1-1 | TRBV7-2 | TGTGCCAGCAGCTTAGTAGGGGGGAACACTGAAGCTTTCTTT | CASSLVGGNTEAFF
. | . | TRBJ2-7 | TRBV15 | TGTGCCACCAGCAGACACGGGAGCTACGAGCAGTACTTC | CATSRHGSYEQYF
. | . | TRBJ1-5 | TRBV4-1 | TGCGCCAGCAGCCAAATCGGCCGGAATCAGCCCCAGCATTTT | CASSQIGRNQPQHF
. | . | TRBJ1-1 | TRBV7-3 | TGTGCCAGCAGCTTAAATGGGGAGACTGAAGCTTTCTTT | CASSLNGETEAFF
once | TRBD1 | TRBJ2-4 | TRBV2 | TGTGCCAGCCGGGACAGGCAAAACATTCAGTACTTC | CASRDRQNIQYF
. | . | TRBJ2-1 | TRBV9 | TGTGCCAGCAGCGTAGACGGGACCCGCTACAATGAGCAGTTCTTC | CASSVDGTRYNEQFF
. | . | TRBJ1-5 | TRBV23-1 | TGCGCCAGCAGTCAATCGACGGATTATAGCAATCAGCCCCAGCATTTT | CASSQSTDYSNQPQHF
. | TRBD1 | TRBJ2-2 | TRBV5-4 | TGTGCCAGCAGCAAGGGACAGACAAACACCGGGGAGCTGTTTTTT | CASSKGQTNTGELFF
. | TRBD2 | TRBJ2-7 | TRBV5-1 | TGCGCCAGCAGCTTGACTAGCGGTTACGAGCAGTACTTC | CASSLTSGYEQYF
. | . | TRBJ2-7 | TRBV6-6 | TGTGCCAGCAGTCGGTCCGCTCAAGCCTACGAGCAGTACTTC | CASSRSAQAYEQYF
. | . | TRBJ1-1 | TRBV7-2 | TGTGCCAGCAGCTTAGCGGCCCCAACTGAAGCTTTCTTT | CASSLAAPTEAFF
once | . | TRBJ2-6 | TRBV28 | TGTGCCAGCAGGGCCCCTGTACGCAGGGCCAACGTCCTGACTTTC | CASRAPVRRANVLTF
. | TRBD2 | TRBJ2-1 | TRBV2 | TGTGCCAGCAGTGTCGCGGGAGACACCTACAATGAGCAGTTCTTC | CASSVAGDTYNEQFF
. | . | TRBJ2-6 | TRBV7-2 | TGTGCCAGCAGCTTAGACTCGACCGGCTCTGGGGCCAACGTCCTGACTTTC | CASSLDSTGSGANVLTF
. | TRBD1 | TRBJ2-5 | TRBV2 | TGTGCCAGCAGAAGGGGGACAGCTCCCCTGGAGACCCAGTACTTC | CASRRGTAPLETQYF
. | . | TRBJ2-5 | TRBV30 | TGTGCCTGGAGTGTTCTCGAGACCCAGTACTTC | CAWSVLETQYF
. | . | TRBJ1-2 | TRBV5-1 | TGCGCCAGCAGCTTGACAGGTCCGAGGGGCTACACCTTC | CASSLTGPRGYTF
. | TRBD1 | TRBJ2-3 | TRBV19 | TGTGCCAGTAGTAGATCGGACAGGGAAACAGATACGCAGTATTTT | CASSRSDRETDTQYF
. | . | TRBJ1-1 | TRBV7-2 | TGTGCCAGCAGCTTAGATATCTTGAACCCGAACACTGAAGCTTTCTTT | CASSLDILNPNTEAFF
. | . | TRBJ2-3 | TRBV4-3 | TGCGCCAGCAGCCAGCGCCTAGTTAGGACGACAGATACGCAGTATTTT | CASSQRLVRTTDTQYF
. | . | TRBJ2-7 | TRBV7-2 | TGTGCCAGCAGCTCCCATCGTTTCTACGAGCAGTACTTC | CASSSHRFYEQYF
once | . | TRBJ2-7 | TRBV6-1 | TGTGCCAGCAGTTATAACTACGAGCAGTACTTC | CASSYNYEQYF
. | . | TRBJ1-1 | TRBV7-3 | TGTGCCAGCGCCGGGCAGCCGAACACTGAAGCTTTCTTT | CASAGQPNTEAFF